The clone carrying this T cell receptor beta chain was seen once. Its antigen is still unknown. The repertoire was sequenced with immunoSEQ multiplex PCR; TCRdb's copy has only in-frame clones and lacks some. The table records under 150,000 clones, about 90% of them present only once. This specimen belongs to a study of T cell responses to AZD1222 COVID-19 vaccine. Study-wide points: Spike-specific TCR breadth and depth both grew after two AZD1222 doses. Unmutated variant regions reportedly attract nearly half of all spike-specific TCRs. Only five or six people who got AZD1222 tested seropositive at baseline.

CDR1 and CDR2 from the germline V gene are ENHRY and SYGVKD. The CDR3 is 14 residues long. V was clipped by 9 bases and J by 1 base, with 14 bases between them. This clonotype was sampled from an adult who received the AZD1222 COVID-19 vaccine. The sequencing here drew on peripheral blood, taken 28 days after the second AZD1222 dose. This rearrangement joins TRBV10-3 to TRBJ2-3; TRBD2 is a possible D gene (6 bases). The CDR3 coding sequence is TGTGCCATTACGCCCTCTAGCGGCACAGATACGCAGTATTTT. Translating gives CAITPSSGTDTQYF.